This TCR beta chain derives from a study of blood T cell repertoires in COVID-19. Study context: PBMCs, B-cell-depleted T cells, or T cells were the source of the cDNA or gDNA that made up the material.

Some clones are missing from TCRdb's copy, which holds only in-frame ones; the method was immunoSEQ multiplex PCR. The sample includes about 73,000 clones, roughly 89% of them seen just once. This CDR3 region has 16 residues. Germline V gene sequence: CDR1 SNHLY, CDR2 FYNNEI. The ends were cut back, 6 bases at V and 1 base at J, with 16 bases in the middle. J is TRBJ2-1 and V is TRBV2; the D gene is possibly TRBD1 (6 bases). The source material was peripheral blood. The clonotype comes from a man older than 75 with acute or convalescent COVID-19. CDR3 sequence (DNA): TGTGCCAGCAGAACCGGGACATCCGAGTCCTACAATGAGCAGTTCTTC. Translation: CASRTGTSESYNEQFF. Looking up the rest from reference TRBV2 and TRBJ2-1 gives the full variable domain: EPEVTQTPSHQVTQMGQEVILRCVPISNHLYFYWYRQILGQKVEFLVSFYNNEISEKSEIFDDQFSVERPDGSNFTLKIRSTKLEDSAMYFCASRTGTSESYNEQFFGPGTRLTVL.